The 27 T cell receptor beta chains below all came from one sample that was sequenced in a study of blood T cell repertoires in COVID-19. Method: immunoSEQ multiplex PCR; TCRdb's copy keeps in-frame clones and lacks some. Of about 130,000 clones detected, about 83% appear once; the ten largest clones hold 9.5% to 15%. Specimen: peripheral blood. All receptors derive from a human donor in a cohort sampled during active COVID-19.

The chain joins TRBV5-1 to TRBJ2-5; 8 bases are a match to TRBD2. This CDR3 has 17 amino acids. With 0 bases clipped from V and 4 bases from J, the junction kept 11 bases outside the gene matches. Germline CDR1 SGHRS, CDR2 YFSETQ. CDR3 residues: CASSLDIGGAAVETQYF. The CDR3, as DNA: TGCGCCAGCAGCTTGGATATCGGGGGGGCCGCTGTAGAGACCCAGTACTTC.

The chain is built from TRBV3-1 (or the pseudogene TRBV3-2) and TRBJ1-5; possible D gene TRBD1, 5 bases. Germline CDR1 is LGHDT and CDR2 is YNNKEL (reference sequence). The V gene lost 8 bases and the J gene lost 7 bases, with 21 bases spanning the gap. The CDR3 is made up of 15 amino acids. CDR3 sequence reads: CASASSQGAGQPQHF. The CDR3 DNA sequence: TGTGCCAGCGCCTCAAGCCAGGGCGCCGGACAGCCCCAGCATTTT.

The V call is TRBV12-3 or TRBV12-4, the J call TRBJ2-7, with 9 bases fitting TRBD1. The junction had 12 bases not matched to a gene; V was cut back by 6 bases and J by 12 bases. The CDR3 runs 13 residues. Here the CDR3 reads CASSTKASGQGYF. The CDR3 DNA reads TGTGCCAGCAGCACCAAGGCCTCGGGACAGGGGTACTTC.

The CDR3 DNA reads TGTGCCAGCAGCTCCACATCGGGGGGTACCGGGGAGCTGTTTTTT. This sequence encodes CASSSTSGGTGELFF. The rearrangement uses TRBV7-3 and TRBJ2-2, with 7 positions matching TRBD2. The trim removed 4 bases at V and 5 bases at J, leaving 7 bases unmatched. This CDR3 contains 15 residues. Germline-derived CDR1 and CDR2 are SGHTA and FQGTGA.

V gene TRBV7-2 combines with J gene TRBJ1-2, with a tentative D call TRBD1 (5 bases). Germline V gene sequence: CDR1 SGHTA, CDR2 FQGNSA. V dropped 0 bases and J dropped 4 bases, with 15 bases sitting between them. The CDR3 covers 16 residues. The CDR3 nucleotides are TGTGCCAGCAGCTTAGCGGGATCGGGGGATCCCTATGGCTACACCTTC. Its protein product is CASSLAGSGDPYGYTF. Full variable domain (remainder filled in from reference TRBV7-2 and TRBJ1-2): GAGVSQSPSNKVTEKGKDVELRCDPISGHTALYWYRQSLGQGLEFLIYFQGNSAPDKSGLPSDRFSAERTGGSVSTLTIQRTQQEDSAVYLCASSLAGSGDPYGYTFGSGTRLTVV.

This clone came up a few times. CDR3 DNA: TGTGCCAGTAGTATGGACAGGGGGAATCAGCCCCAGCATTTT. It specifies CASSMDRGNQPQHF. This chain uses TRBV19 with TRBJ1-5, with 10 bases fitting TRBD1. Trimming at V came to 3 bases and at J to 4 bases, leaving 0 bases not matched to a gene. The germline gives CDR1 LNHDA, CDR2 SQIVND (reference sequence). There are 14 residues in the CDR3.

The gene calls are TRBV7-9 and TRBJ2-3; 7 positions agree with TRBD2. V gave up 4 bases and J gave up 5 bases; unmatched junction bases: 18. The CDR3 sequence is 18 residues long. Germline V gene data show CDR1 as SEHNR and CDR2 as FQNEAQ (reference sequence). The CDR3 here is CASSSPPMVGGRGDTQYF. The CDR3 region has the DNA TGTGCCAGCAGCTCCCCCCCTATGGTGGGGGGGAGGGGAGATACGCAGTATTTT.

This chain uses TRBV11-3 with TRBJ2-2; D is undetermined. V dropped 6 bases and J dropped 6 bases, with 11 bases sitting between them. CDR3 length equals 13 residues. Germline V gives CDR1 SGHNT, CDR2 YENEEA. The DNA of the CDR3 is TGTGCCAGCAGTCTTAGTGAGGCCGGGGAGCTGTTTTTT. It is translated as CASSLSEAGELFF.

A single count supports this clone. The chain uses TRBV5-6 and TRBJ2-4; 9 nucleotides line up with TRBD1. Germline V lookup: CDR1 SGHDT, CDR2 YYEEEE. This CDR3 region has 14 residues. J was trimmed by 6 bases and V by 0 bases; bases with no gene match: 1. The CDR3 is CASSLVGQGNIQYF. The CDR3, as DNA: TGTGCCAGCAGCTTGGTGGGACAGGGAAACATTCAGTACTTC.

The chain carries TRBV19 and TRBJ1-6, with D possibly TRBD1 on 6 matching bases. V lost 6 bases, J lost 11 bases, and 20 bases lay in between. This CDR3 spans 15 amino acids. The germline V gene encodes CDR1 LNHDA and CDR2 SQIVND (reference sequence). CDR3 residues: CASRPGAGAGTPLHF. The CDR3 nucleotides read TGTGCCAGTAGGCCCGGGGCGGGGGCCGGGACACCCCTCCACTTT.

The chain recombines TRBV30 with TRBJ2-3; perhaps TRBD2 as D (6 bases). Trimming removed 2 bases at V and 0 bases at J, with 12 bases between. The V gene's germline CDR1 is GTSNPN and CDR2 SVGIG (reference sequence). The CDR3 has 15 residues. The CDR3: CAWSTGDWSTDTQYF. DNA of the CDR3: TGTGCCTGGAGTACCGGGGACTGGAGCACAGATACGCAGTATTTT.

Here the CDR3 reads CSARYIGEQFF. CDR3 nucleotides: TGCAGTGCTCGCTATATCGGGGAGCAGTTCTTC. The V call is TRBV20-1, the J call TRBJ2-1, with unresolved D. V lost 5 bases and J 10 bases, leaving 12 bases between the germline ends. CDR3 length equals 11 residues. Germline CDR1 DFQATT, CDR2 SNEGSKA (reference sequence).

The CDR3 region has the DNA TGTGCCAGCAGGCTCTCGGGTTCACCCCTCCACTTT. Amino acid sequence: CASRLSGSPLHF. The chain links TRBV12-3 or TRBV12-4 to TRBJ1-6; D is undetermined. The CDR3 covers 12 residues. Trimming pared 6 bases from V and 9 bases from J, leaving 9 bases between.

V gene TRBV11-2 combines with J gene TRBJ2-3; 10 positions agree with TRBD2. V was pared by 4 bases and J by 3 bases, with 7 bases of the junction left unmatched. The CDR3 is 16 amino acids. Germline V CDR1 and CDR2: SGHAT, FQNNGV. In nucleotides, the CDR3 is TGTGCCAGCAGCTCTCCTAGCGGGGGAGTGACAGATACGCAGTATTTT. Protein product: CASSSPSGGVTDTQYF.

This CDR3 reads CASSQGGRPGKAFF. The CDR3 bases are TGCGCCAGCAGCCAAGGCGGCAGGCCCGGGAAAGCTTTCTTT. The rearrangement joins TRBV4-1 to TRBJ1-1; D remains ambiguous. The V gene lost 1 base and the J gene lost 9 bases, with 15 bases spanning the gap. The CDR3 consists of 14 residues. Germline CDR1 and CDR2: MGHRA and YSYEKL.

The chain uses TRBV9 and TRBJ2-3; 9 positions agree with TRBD1. The CDR3 runs 14 residues. Germline V gives CDR1 SGDLS, CDR2 YYNGEE. V shed 3 bases, J shed 8 bases, and the junction held 7 bases outside the gene matches. For the CDR3, the DNA is TGTGCCAGCAGCGGCGGGACAGGGTCCCGTACGCAGTATTTT. It encodes CASSGGTGSRTQYF.

The chain recombines TRBV10-1 with TRBJ1-1; D is perhaps TRBD1 (5 bases). CDR3 length equals 12 residues. Deletions cut 7 bases from V and 7 bases from J, with 13 bases between. Germline-derived CDR1 and CDR2 are WNHNN and SYGVQD (reference sequence). This CDR3 is CASTGRGGEAFF. The CDR3 nucleotides are TGCGCCAGCACGGGTAGGGGTGGTGAAGCTTTCTTT.

The chain couples TRBV19 to TRBJ2-7; possible D gene TRBD1, 6 bases. The CDR3 totals 14 residues. Trimming pared 6 bases from V and 1 base from J, leaving 13 bases between. Germline assignment: CDR1 LNHDA and CDR2 SQIVND (reference sequence). The CDR3 DNA reads TGTGCCAGTAGCCTAGACAGGAGTTCCTACGAGCAGTACTTC. This sequence encodes CASSLDRSSYEQYF.

The chain combines TRBV6-1 with TRBJ1-2, with D uncertain. This CDR3 is built from 13 residues. The V and J ends lost 2 bases and 8 bases respectively, with 12 bases between them. Germline CDR1 MNHNS, CDR2 SASEGT. The CDR3 DNA sequence: TGTGCCAGCAGTGAAATCCAGACGGGAGGCTACACCTTC. Encoded protein: CASSEIQTGGYTF.

Only one count was recorded for this clone. This chain joins TRBV2 and TRBJ1-3; D not certain. Looked up from germline, CDR1 is SNHLY and CDR2 is FYNNEI. The CDR3 totals 13 residues. V was trimmed by 7 bases and J by 0 bases, leaving 7 bases between them. This chain's CDR3 is CASKSHSGNTIYF. The CDR3 coding sequence is TGTGCCAGCAAGTCACACTCTGGAAACACCATATATTTT. The whole variable domain, remainder taken from reference TRBV2 and TRBJ1-3, is EPEVTQTPSHQVTQMGQEVILRCVPISNHLYFYWYRQILGQKVEFLVSFYNNEISEKSEIFDDQFSVERPDGSNFTLKIRSTKLEDSAMYFCASKSHSGNTIYFGEGSWLTVV.

This clone was seen a single time. The V and J genes are TRBV7-9 and TRBJ2-2, with TRBD1 matching over 7 bases. This CDR3 region has 15 residues. Trimming cost V 5 bases and J 2 bases; bases outside gene matches: 5. The germline V gene has CDR1 SEHNR and CDR2 FQNEAQ (reference sequence). This CDR3 is CASSRGQTNTGELFF. The DNA of the CDR3 is TGTGCCAGCAGCCGGGGACAGACTAACACCGGGGAGCTGTTTTTT.

The chain carries TRBV7-9 and TRBJ2-7; 10 positions match TRBD1. The germline V gene has CDR1 SEHNR and CDR2 FQNEAQ (reference sequence). V was clipped by 5 bases and J by 3 bases; unmatched bases: 7. The CDR3 loop spans 15 amino acids. The CDR3 DNA reads as TGTGCCAGCAGCCCACAGACAGGGGGCCTCTACGAGCAGTACTTC. Its translation: CASSPQTGGLYEQYF.

This chain joins TRBV12-3 or TRBV12-4 and TRBJ1-4, with 7 nucleotides matching TRBD1. With V trimmed by 6 bases and J by 7 bases, 5 bases remained unmatched. The length of the CDR3 is 13 residues. The CDR3 here is CASRGTVGEKLFF. The CDR3, as DNA: TGTGCCAGCAGGGGGACAGTAGGTGAAAAACTGTTTTTT.

In the case of this clone: One junction end does not reproduce the germline sequence, and a read error may be involved. The chain couples TRBV9 to TRBJ2-3; D uncertain. Germline values: CDR1 SGDLS, CDR2 YYNGEE. The CDR3 loop spans 14 amino acids. CDR3 sequence reads: CASSVGFSIDTQYF. The CDR3 nucleotides are TGTGCCAGCAGCGTAGGATTTAGCATAGATACGCAGTATTTT.

This sequence joins TRBV16 and TRBJ1-4, with D unclear. Between the trimmed V and J ends, which lost 2 bases and 2 bases, there was a span of 6 bases. Germline values: CDR1 KGHSY, CDR2 FQNENV. CDR3 length equals 14 residues. CDR3 sequence: CASSQTGTNEKLFF. In DNA, the CDR3 is TGTGCCAGCAGCCAAACGGGGACTAATGAAAAACTGTTTTTT.

This chain links TRBV15 with TRBJ2-2, with 8 positions matching TRBD2. This CDR3 spans 15 amino acids. CDR1 and CDR2 from the germline V gene are LNHNV and YYDKDF (reference sequence). After removal of 0 bases from V and 7 bases from J, the junction contained 4 bases not matched to a gene. CDR3 residues: CATSRDRTSSGELFF. The CDR3, as DNA: TGTGCCACCAGCAGAGATCGGACTAGCAGCGGGGAGCTGTTTTTT.

V is TRBV7-9 and J is TRBJ1-1; D ambiguous. V shed 3 bases and J shed 4 bases, with 9 bases lying between them. In germline, CDR1 is SEHNR, CDR2 FQNEAQ (reference sequence). This CDR3 comprises 13 residues. The CDR3 sequence: CASSLVSGTEAFF. CDR3 in DNA: TGTGCCAGCAGCTTGGTATCGGGCACTGAAGCTTTCTTT.